The table lists the clone carrying this T cell receptor (beta chain) with a count of one. Using immunoSEQ multiplex PCR, the repertoire was profiled, and TCRdb retains in-frame clones only, with some absent. The sample lists roughly 300,000 clones; 85% to 90% were seen once. This sample was included in a study of blood T cell repertoires in COVID-19. CDR3 length: 12 amino acids. Trimming took off 5 bases at V and 2 bases at J, with 6 bases between the two ends. CDR1 PRHDT and CDR2 FYEKMQ come from the germline V gene (reference sequence). The sequencing input was peripheral blood. This TCR was recovered from a woman in her twenties or thirties with COVID-19, enrolled during active disease. The V call is TRBV13, the J call TRBJ1-1; no clear D gene. CDR3 residues: CASSPFNTEAFF. CDR3 bases: TGTGCCAGCAGCCCCTTTAACACTGAAGCTTTCTTT.